The rows below give T cell receptor beta chains drawn from one sample of a study of T cell responses to AZD1222 COVID-19 vaccine. The method was immunoSEQ multiplex PCR; TCRdb's version includes in-frame clones alone and lacks a portion of them. Among more than 85,000 clones listed, about 91% were seen once. The sample here was peripheral blood, taken 28 days after the second AZD1222 dose. All receptors come from an adult who received the AZD1222 COVID-19 vaccine. Both conserved end residues are part of each CDR3. D genes are given only for firm matches. Where a row states a size, it is once, few, many or the class of an expanded clone; other rows omit it.

j_call clone_size d_call v_call cdr3_nt cdr3_aa
TRBJ2-3 NA TRBD1 TRBV7-2 TGTGCCAGCAGCTCCGACAGGGGGCCCTTCACAGATACGCAGTATTTT CASSSDRGPFTDTQYF
TRBJ1-1 NA TRBD1 TRBV3-1/TRBV3-2 TGTGCCAGCAGCCGCGGACAGGGGGGCACTGAAGCTTTCTTT CASSRGQGGTEAFF
TRBJ2-1 NA NA TRBV27 TGTGCCAGCAAAGTGGCAGGTTTTTACAATGAGCAGTTCTTC CASKVAGFYNEQFF
TRBJ2-5 NA NA TRBV4-3 TGCGCCAGCAGCCAAGATGACGGGGGTGAGACCCAGTACTTC CASSQDDGGETQYF
TRBJ1-1 few NA TRBV4-2 TGTGCCAGCAGCCAAGATCCGTGGACAGAAAACACTGAAGCTTTCTTT CASSQDPWTENTEAFF
TRBJ2-7 NA TRBD2 TRBV6-2/TRBV6-3 TGTGCCAGCAGTTACGGTAGGGGTAGCGGGAGTGTAAGAGCCTCCTACGAGCAGTACTTC CASSYGRGSGSVRASYEQYF
TRBJ2-7 NA NA TRBV6-5 TGTGCCAGCAGCCGAAGGGGGGGAGCCTACGAGCAGTACTTC CASSRRGGAYEQYF
TRBJ1-5 NA TRBD1 TRBV19 TGTGCCAGTAGCCAGGGGGAGCTCCCTAGCAATCAGCCCCAGCATTTT CASSQGELPSNQPQHF
TRBJ2-2 few TRBD2 TRBV9 TGTGCCAGCGGGGGGACTAGTATTACCGCCGGGGAGCTGTTTTTT CASGGTSITAGELFF
TRBJ1-2 NA NA TRBV7-9 TGTGCCAGCAGCAACGGACAATTTGGAGGCTACACCTTC CASSNGQFGGYTF
TRBJ2-7 NA NA TRBV2 TGTGCCAGCAGCTCCCCCAGGGGTCACTACGAGCAGTACTTC CASSSPRGHYEQYF
TRBJ2-7 NA NA TRBV5-4 TGTGCCAGCAGCCCCCCGGGGGCCTACGAGCAGTACTTC CASSPPGAYEQYF
TRBJ2-7 NA NA TRBV6-1 TGTGCCAGCAGTGAAGAGGTGGGAATAGGTTGGGAGCAGTACTTC CASSEEVGIGWEQYF
TRBJ2-1 NA TRBD1 TRBV9 TGTGCCAGCAGCGCCGACAGGGCCTCCTACAATGAGCAGTTCTTC CASSADRASYNEQFF
TRBJ1-5 NA NA TRBV2 TGTGCCAGCAGTGAATTGGGGATTAGCAATCAGCCCCAGCATTTT CASSELGISNQPQHF
TRBJ2-7 NA NA TRBV19 TGTGCCAGTAGGAGGAGGGGGGCGAACGAGCAGTACTTC CASRRRGANEQYF
TRBJ2-1 NA TRBD1 TRBV5-1 TGCGCCAGCAGCCACGCTAGGACAGGGGGCGGTGAGCAGTTCTTC CASSHARTGGGEQFF
TRBJ1-3 NA NA TRBV6-5 TGTGCCAGCAGTTACTCGGACAGTCACTCTGGAAACACCATATATTTT CASSYSDSHSGNTIYF
TRBJ2-7 NA TRBD2 TRBV28 TGTGCCAGCAGTTTACTCCCAAATCTAGCGGCGGCCGAGCAGTACTTC CASSLLPNLAAAEQYF
TRBJ1-1 NA NA TRBV10-1 TGCGCCAGCAATGGGGGCTGGGTAGAGAACACTGAAGCTTTCTTT CASNGGWVENTEAFF
TRBJ2-7 NA NA TRBV7-9 TGTGCCAGCAGCTTAACAGGTTACTCCTACGAGCAGTACTTC CASSLTGYSYEQYF
TRBJ1-1 NA NA TRBV6-5 TGTGCCAGCAGTTACTCGGGGGGGCGGTTGAACACTGAAGCTTTCTTT CASSYSGGRLNTEAFF
TRBJ2-3 NA NA TRBV5-1 TGCGCCAGCACCCCTGACGGTACAGATACGCAGTATTTT CASTPDGTDTQYF
TRBJ2-7 NA NA TRBV27 TGTGCCAGCAGGCGGGCCAGCGGCAGCTACGAGCAGTACTTC CASRRASGSYEQYF
TRBJ2-1 NA NA TRBV6-4 TGTGCCAGCAGTGGGTCTAGCGCCGGCGACAATGAGCAGTTCTTC CASSGSSAGDNEQFF
TRBJ2-7 once NA TRBV5-1 TGCGCCAGCAGCTTGTTTGACCTCTACGAGCAGTACTTC CASSLFDLYEQYF
TRBJ2-2 NA NA TRBV27 TGTGCCAGCAGTAGGACGGGAGGGGAGCTGTTTTTT CASSRTGGELFF
TRBJ1-2 NA NA TRBV6-5 TGTGCCAGCAGTACCGGGGAGGTCTATGGCTACACCTTC CASSTGEVYGYTF
TRBJ1-2 NA TRBD1 TRBV11-2 TGTGCCAGCAGCTCGCCTTCGGGACAGGCAACCAAGGGCTACACCTTC CASSSPSGQATKGYTF
TRBJ2-7 NA NA TRBV27 TGTGCCTCCGGGACGGTCAGCTCCTACGAGCAGTACTTC CASGTVSSYEQYF
TRBJ2-7 NA NA TRBV4-1 TGCGCCAGCAGCCCAACCCCGGGCTCCTACGAGCAGTACTTC CASSPTPGSYEQYF
TRBJ2-3 NA TRBD1 TRBV4-1 TGCGCCAGCAGCCAGGAGCGGACAGGACGCACAGATACGCAGTATTTT CASSQERTGRTDTQYF
TRBJ2-5 NA TRBD1 TRBV19 TGTGCCAGTAGCGACTTTCGTGACAGGGGTCAGGAGACCCAGTACTTC CASSDFRDRGQETQYF
TRBJ2-5 NA TRBD1 TRBV7-9 TGTGCCAGCAGCTTAGTAGGGACAGGGCAAGAGACCCAGTACTTC CASSLVGTGQETQYF
TRBJ2-1 NA NA TRBV28 TGTGCCAGCAGTTTATCTCGGGGAAACAGGATATACAATGAGCAGTTCTTC CASSLSRGNRIYNEQFF
TRBJ2-7 NA NA TRBV6-1 TGTGCCAGCAGTGAAGAGGCCAAGTACGAGCAGTACTTC CASSEEAKYEQYF
TRBJ1-1 NA TRBD1 TRBV5-1 TGCGCCAGCAGCCAGAGGACAGGGGGCTACACTGAAGCTTTCTTT CASSQRTGGYTEAFF
TRBJ1-1 NA NA TRBV4-2 TGTGCCAGCAGCCAAGCCAGCCTGAACACTGAAGCTTTCTTT CASSQASLNTEAFF
TRBJ2-7 once TRBD2 TRBV29-1 TGCAGCGTTGTTGCGGGAGGGCTGCAGTACTTC CSVVAGGLQYF
TRBJ2-1 NA TRBD2 TRBV6-2/TRBV6-3 TGTGCCAGCAGCGCTGAGTGGGCGGGAGGACCGTCGGAGCAGTTCTTC CASSAEWAGGPSEQFF
TRBJ2-5 NA NA TRBV20-1 TGCAGTGCCCGGCGGGAGACCCAGTACTTC CSARRETQYF
TRBJ2-1 NA NA TRBV27 TGTGCCAGCCGAACTCCCGGGACCAAGACCTACAATGAGCAGTTCTTC CASRTPGTKTYNEQFF
TRBJ1-1 NA NA TRBV6-6 TGTGCCAGCAGCTTCGGCGGGCGCGTGCTGGCTTTCTTT CASSFGGRVLAFF
TRBJ2-2 NA NA TRBV5-4 TGTGCCAGCAGCCCCGGCGGGGCGAACACCGGGGAGCTGTTTTTT CASSPGGANTGELFF
TRBJ1-5 once NA TRBV4-2 TGTGCCAGCAGCCAAGATTCAGGCGGGAGTCAGCCCCAGCATTTT CASSQDSGGSQPQHF
TRBJ1-5 NA NA TRBV28 TGTGCCAGCAGTTTACAGGGATACAATCAGCCCCAGCATTTT CASSLQGYNQPQHF
TRBJ2-1 NA TRBD2 TRBV19 TGTGCCAGTAGTGTCCCCTTAGTAGCGGGAGCCTACAATGAGCAGTTCTTC CASSVPLVAGAYNEQFF
TRBJ2-6 NA TRBD2 TRBV10-3 TGTGCCATCAGGGGACTAGCGGGAGTTTCTGGGGCCAACGTCCTGACTTTC CAIRGLAGVSGANVLTF
TRBJ1-1 NA NA TRBV19 TGTGCCAGTAGTGGCTCCGGGAGTGCCCTCCCGAACACTGAAGCTTTCTTT CASSGSGSALPNTEAFF
TRBJ2-7 few TRBD2 TRBV6-5 TGTGCCAGCAGCCGACTAGCGGGAAGCTCCTACGAGCAGTACTTC CASSRLAGSSYEQYF
TRBJ1-1 NA TRBD1 TRBV12-5 TGTGCTAGTGGTTTGGTATCAGGGGGCTACACTGAAGCTTTCTTT CASGLVSGGYTEAFF
TRBJ1-6 NA NA TRBV6-2/TRBV6-3 TGTGCCAGCAGTCTTGCGGGGTATAATTCACCCCTCCACTTT CASSLAGYNSPLHF
TRBJ1-2 NA NA TRBV11-1 TGTGCCAGCAGCCTGGACCGGTCCGGCTACACCTTC CASSLDRSGYTF